Listed here are 18 T cell receptor beta chains from one sample, sequenced in a study of regulatory T cells in long-lasting Graves disease. Construction of TCR beta libraries relied on iRepertoire HTBI primers and on Arm-PCR targeting CDR3 regions. Using its own MiXCR run on the multiplex PCR reads, TCRdb lists one record per CDR3 protein. The sample records around 400,000 distinct CDR3 sequences, roughly 15% being singletons. Time point defined: newly diagnosed GD, antithyroid drugs for less than 3 months. RNA isolated from PBMCs was used to make the TCR library. This material consisted of peripheral blood mononuclear cells (PBMCs), taken at new diagnosis, from a patient treated with antithyroid drugs. Every receptor here comes from a female donor with Graves disease.

V usage is TRBV11-2 and J usage is TRBJ2-7; possibly TRBD2 for D (5 bases). The CDR3 extends over 14 amino acids. The V end lost 4 bases, the J end lost 3 bases, and 13 bases lay between the germline ends. CDR1 and CDR2 (germline): SGHAT, FQNNGV. This chain's CDR3 is CASSSIQLDYEQYF. In nucleotides, the CDR3 is TGTGCCAGCAGCTCCATACAACTAGACTACGAGCAGTACTTC.

CDR3 sequence reads: CASSIAGQGVYEQYF. The CDR3 DNA reads as TGTGCCAGTAGTATCGCGGGACAGGGGGTTTACGAGCAGTACTTC. The chain links TRBV19 to TRBJ2-7; the match to TRBD1 covers 11 bases. Germline values: CDR1 LNHDA, CDR2 SQIVND (reference sequence). Trimming at V came to 3 bases and at J to 4 bases, leaving 5 bases not matched to a gene. The CDR3 is made up of 15 amino acids.

This clonotype was seen at least ten times. This sequence joins TRBV27 and TRBJ2-1; 7 bases line up with TRBD1. This CDR3 spans 12 amino acids. Germline V CDR1 and CDR2: MNHEY, SMNVEV (reference sequence). The junction had 5 bases not matched to a gene; V was cut back by 5 bases and J by 10 bases. CDR3 in amino acids: CASSIQGTEQFF. CDR3 coding DNA: TGTGCCAGCAGTATACAGGGGACGGAGCAGTTCTTC.

This clonotype was seen at least ten times. This chain links TRBV19 with TRBJ1-2, with D perhaps TRBD1 (6 bases). Germline loops: CDR1 LNHDA, CDR2 SQIVND (reference sequence). Trimming took 3 bases from V and 2 from J, leaving 13 bases between them. The CDR3 consists of 15 residues. As DNA, the CDR3 is TGTGCCAGTAGTATCGCCACAGGGCTGAACTATGGCTACACCTTC. Translating it yields CASSIATGLNYGYTF.

At least ten counts were recorded for this clonotype. The V call is TRBV6-2 or TRBV6-3, the J call TRBJ2-1, with 10 bases that match TRBD2. Germline lookup yields CDR1 MNHEY and CDR2 SVGEGT. The junction had 7 bases not matched to a gene; V was cut back by 5 bases and J by 3 bases. The CDR3 is 16 amino acids. The CDR3 here is CASSPGAGGFYNEQFF. In DNA form, the CDR3 reads TGTGCCAGCAGTCCTGGAGCGGGAGGGTTCTACAATGAGCAGTTCTTC.

This clonotype has more than one count but fewer than ten. The chain employs TRBV6-2 or TRBV6-3 and TRBJ1-1; 7 bases align to TRBD1. The CDR3 runs 17 residues. Germline-derived CDR1 and CDR2 are MNHEY and SVGEGT. Germline trimming cut 2 bases from V and 0 bases from J; bases unmatched to any gene: 9. The CDR3 protein is CASSYALTGTVNTEAFF. CDR3 nucleotides: TGTGCCAGCAGTTACGCATTAACCGGGACAGTGAACACTGAAGCTTTCTTT.

This clonotype was detected ten times or more. The genes are TRBV7-2 and TRBJ2-5; D remains ambiguous. V gave up 5 bases and J gave up 2 bases, with 9 bases separating them. This CDR3 spans 13 amino acids. CDR1 and CDR2 (germline): SGHTA, FQGNSA. The CDR3 protein is CASSRVTQETQYF. The CDR3 DNA reads TGTGCCAGCAGCCGGGTTACACAAGAGACCCAGTACTTC. Variable domain in full (rest from reference TRBV7-2 and TRBJ2-5): GAGVSQSPSNKVTEKGKDVELRCDPISGHTALYWYRQSLGQGLEFLIYFQGNSAPDKSGLPSDRFSAERTGGSVSTLTIQRTQQEDSAVYLCASSRVTQETQYFGPGTRLLVL.

At least ten counts were recorded for this clonotype. The chain carries TRBV27 and TRBJ2-1; the D is unclear. Per the germline V gene, CDR1 is MNHEY and CDR2 is SMNVEV (reference sequence). V lost 0 bases and J lost 3, with 9 bases in between. The CDR3 contains 15 residues. CDR3 region: CASSLSEDGYNEQFF. For the CDR3, the DNA is TGTGCCAGCAGTTTATCCGAAGACGGCTACAATGAGCAGTTCTTC.

This clonotype showed up just a few times. This chain links TRBV29-1 with TRBJ1-3; D is unclear. The CDR3 is 15 amino acids. Germline V gives CDR1 SQVTM, CDR2 ANQGSEA. V was clipped by 3 bases and J by 0 bases, with 12 bases between them. CDR3 in amino acids: CSVDAVGVSGNTIYF. In DNA, the CDR3 is TGCAGCGTTGACGCGGTCGGGGTCTCTGGAAACACCATATATTTT.

This clonotype was observed a few times. The rearrangement joins TRBV12-5 to TRBJ1-6; no reliable D call. The CDR3 covers 12 residues. Germline CDR1 is LGHNT and CDR2 is FRNRAP. V was trimmed by 8 bases and J by 4 bases, leaving 6 bases between them. In nucleotides, the CDR3 is TGTGCTAGTTCGGGGTATAATTCACCCCTCCACTTT. This codes for CASSGYNSPLHF.

This clonotype has just a few counts. The chain links TRBV30 to TRBJ1-5; D remains ambiguous. The V gene lost 2 bases and the J gene lost 0 bases, with 8 bases spanning the gap. CDR3 length: 14 residues. Germline-derived CDR1 and CDR2 are GTSNPN and SVGIG (reference sequence). The CDR3 sequence is CAWSSGVSNQPQHF. The DNA of the CDR3 is TGTGCCTGGAGTTCTGGGGTTAGCAATCAGCCCCAGCATTTT.

The table lists this clonotype with many counts. The CDR3 loop reads CATGGDTHRGTDTQYF. DNA for the CDR3: TGTGCCACCGGAGGGGACACCCATCGGGGCACAGATACGCAGTATTTT. The V gene is TRBV27, the J gene TRBJ2-3; D may be TRBD1 or TRBD2 (6 bases each). Per the germline V gene, CDR1 is MNHEY and CDR2 is SMNVEV (reference sequence). The CDR3 extends over 16 amino acids. The V end lost 10 bases, the J end lost 1 base, and 21 bases lay between the germline ends.

This chain connects TRBV20-1 to TRBJ2-3; a possible D gene is TRBD1 (7 bases). The J call could be wrong; TRBJ2-7 is a better fit for the DNA end. This CDR3 is built from 13 residues. CDR1 is DFQATT, CDR2 SNEGSKA, per germline (reference sequence). CDR3 in amino acids: CSARDQGGYEQYF. The CDR3 nucleotides read TGCAGTGCTAGAGATCAGGGGGGCTACGAGCAGTACTTC.

The table lists this clonotype with many counts. This rearrangement joins TRBV30 to TRBJ1-1; D remains ambiguous. Germline V gives CDR1 GTSNPN, CDR2 SVGIG (reference sequence). Trimming left V 3 bases short and J 1 base short, with 0 bases between. The CDR3 has 10 residues. The CDR3 loop reads CAWRNTEAFF. CDR3 sequence (DNA): TGTGCCTGGAGGAACACTGAAGCTTTCTTT.

The table lists this clonotype with many counts. The chain uses TRBV12-3 or TRBV12-4 and TRBJ1-1; TRBD1 aligns across 7 bases. V lost 4 bases and J lost 1; bases outside the gene matches: 12. This CDR3 contains 17 residues. The CDR3 DNA is TGTGCCAGCAGTTCGAAGACAGGGCTATCGAGGAACACTGAAGCTTTCTTT. Protein sequence: CASSSKTGLSRNTEAFF.

This clonotype was observed a handful of times. The chain has TRBV7-9 and TRBJ2-7; the D gene could be TRBD1 or TRBD2 (5 bases each). In germline, CDR1 is SEHNR, CDR2 FQNEAQ (reference sequence). The CDR3 is 16 residues long. Trimming removed 5 bases from V and 0 bases from J, with 17 bases in between. As DNA, the CDR3 is TGTGCCAGCAGCCCGAAAGGGACGGAAAACTCCTACGAGCAGTACTTC. Protein sequence: CASSPKGTENSYEQYF. The variable domain in full, with the rest retrieved from reference TRBV7-9 and TRBJ2-7, is DTGVSQNPRHKITKRGQNVTFRCDPISEHNRLYWYRQTLGQGPEFLTYFQNEAQLEKSRLLSDRFSAERPKGSFSTLEIQRTEQGDSAMYLCASSPKGTENSYEQYFGPGTRLTVT.

This clonotype showed up many times. V gene TRBV27 combines with J gene TRBJ2-2, with 12 nucleotides matching TRBD1. Germline CDR1 is MNHEY and CDR2 is SMNVEV (reference sequence). The CDR3 loop spans 14 amino acids. J was trimmed by 7 bases and V by 7 bases; bases with no gene match: 4. In DNA, the CDR3 is TGTGCCAGCAACCGGGACAGGGGGCGCGGGGAGCTGTTTTTT. Its protein product is CASNRDRGRGELFF.

This clonotype was observed at least ten times. The genes are TRBV24-1 and TRBJ2-1, with 8 bases lining up with TRBD2. With 4 bases clipped from V and 3 bases from J, the junction kept 7 bases outside the gene matches. Germline assignment: CDR1 KGHDR and CDR2 SFDVKD. This CDR3 has 16 residues. The CDR3 DNA sequence: TGTGCCACCAGTGACCAACTAGCGGTTGACTACAATGAGCAGTTCTTC. Its protein is CATSDQLAVDYNEQFF.